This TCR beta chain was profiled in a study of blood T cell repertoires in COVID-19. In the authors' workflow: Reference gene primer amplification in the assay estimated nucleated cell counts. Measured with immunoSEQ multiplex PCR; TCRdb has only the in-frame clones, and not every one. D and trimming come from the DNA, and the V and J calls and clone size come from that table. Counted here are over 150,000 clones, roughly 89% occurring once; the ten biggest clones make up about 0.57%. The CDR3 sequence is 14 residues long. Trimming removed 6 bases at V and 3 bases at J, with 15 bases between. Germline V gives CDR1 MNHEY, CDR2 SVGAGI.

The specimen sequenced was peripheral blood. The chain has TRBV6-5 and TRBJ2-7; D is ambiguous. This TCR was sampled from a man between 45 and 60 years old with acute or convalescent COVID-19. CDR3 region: CASRLSSFYYEQYF. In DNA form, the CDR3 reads TGTGCCAGCAGGTTATCAAGCTTTTACTACGAGCAGTACTTC.